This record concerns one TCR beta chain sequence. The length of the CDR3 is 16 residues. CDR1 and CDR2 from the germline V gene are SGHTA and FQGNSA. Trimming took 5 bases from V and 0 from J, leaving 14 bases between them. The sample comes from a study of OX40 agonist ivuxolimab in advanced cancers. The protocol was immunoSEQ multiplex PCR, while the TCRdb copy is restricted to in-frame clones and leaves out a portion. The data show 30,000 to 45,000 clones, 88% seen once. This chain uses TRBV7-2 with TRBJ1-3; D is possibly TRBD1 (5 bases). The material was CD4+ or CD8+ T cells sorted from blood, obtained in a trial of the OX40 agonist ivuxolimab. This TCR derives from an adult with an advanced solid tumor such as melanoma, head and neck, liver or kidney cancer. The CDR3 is CASSTLGRSSGNTIYF. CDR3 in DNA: TGTGCCAGCAGCACCCTGGGACGGTCCTCTGGAAACACCATATATTTT.